The 16 T cell receptor beta chains in this list originate from one sample, sequenced in a study of blood T cell repertoires in COVID-19. Sequenced by immunoSEQ multiplex PCR; TCRdb stores in-frame clones only, minus some. The sample includes 350,000 to 500,000 clones, about 87% of them seen just once. The sequenced sample was peripheral blood. These receptor sequences come from a man between 18 and 29 years old with COVID-19, enrolled during active disease.

This clone turned up a few times. This sequence joins TRBV6-2 or TRBV6-3 and TRBJ1-5, with 7 bases that match TRBD1. Germline V lookup: CDR1 MNHEY, CDR2 SVGEGT. This CDR3 region has 15 residues. V shed 6 bases and J 5 bases; nucleotides not matched to a gene: 10. CDR3 amino acids: CASSRGDSTDQPQHF. The DNA for the CDR3 is TGTGCCAGCAGCAGGGGGGACAGCACCGATCAGCCCCAGCATTTT.

The chain carries TRBV5-1 and TRBJ2-2; D gene unclear. The CDR3 has 15 residues. V lost 7 bases and J lost 1, with 14 bases in between. Looked up from germline, CDR1 is SGHRS and CDR2 is YFSETQ. The CDR3 region is CASAAQTVNTGELFF. CDR3 nucleotides: TGCGCCAGCGCCGCACAGACCGTGAACACCGGGGAGCTGTTTTTT.

V gene TRBV7-8 combines with J gene TRBJ2-1; 8 positions match TRBD1. Germline lookup yields CDR1 SGHVS and CDR2 FQNEAQ. The CDR3 extends over 15 amino acids. With 1 base clipped from V and 8 bases from J, the junction kept 7 bases outside the gene matches. As DNA, the CDR3 is TGTGCCAGCAGCTTAGATGGCAGGGGGCAGGATGAGCAGTTCTTC. Translation gives CASSLDGRGQDEQFF.

This chain connects TRBV14 to TRBJ2-3; 11 nucleotides align to TRBD1. The V segment lost 4 bases and the J segment 3 bases; nucleotides outside the gene matches: 9. Germline V gene sequence: CDR1 SGHDN, CDR2 FVKESK. The CDR3 is made up of 17 amino acids. CDR3 residues: CASSLNAGTGGTDTQYF. The CDR3 bases are TGTGCCAGCAGCCTAAATGCCGGGACAGGGGGTACAGATACGCAGTATTTT.

The rearrangement uses TRBV12-5 and TRBJ2-7, with 9 bases fitting TRBD1. Germline CDR1 reads LGHNT; CDR2 reads FRNRAP. V lost 3 bases, J lost 1 base, and 19 bases stayed unmatched. The CDR3 is 20 amino acids. Here the CDR3 DNA reads TGTGCTAGTGGTTTCCTTGCGGGACAGGGCGTCCTAGCGGATTCCTACGAGCAGTACTTC. It encodes CASGFLAGQGVLADSYEQYF.

CDR3 in amino acids: CASSLYFGQIRYTF. DNA of the CDR3: TGTGCCAGCAGCTTGTATTTCGGACAGATTCGCTACACCTTC. The chain is built from TRBV5-8 and TRBJ1-2, with D possibly matching TRBD1 (6 bases). The CDR3 loop spans 14 amino acids. V shed 1 base and J shed 9 bases, with 16 bases lying between them. The V gene's germline CDR1 is SGHTS and CDR2 YDEGEE.

The genes are TRBV24-1 and TRBJ2-1; 7 nucleotides agree with TRBD1. V was pared by 4 bases and J by 6 bases, with 5 bases of the junction left unmatched. This CDR3 is built from 14 residues. Germline V gene lookup returns CDR1 KGHDR and CDR2 SFDVKD. The CDR3 here is CATSDFSGGNEQFF. CDR3 nucleotides: TGTGCCACCAGTGACTTCTCAGGGGGCAATGAGCAGTTCTTC.

This chain joins TRBV11-3 and TRBJ2-7, with no clear D. The V end was cut by 5 bases, the J end by 0 bases, with 5 bases between. The CDR3 is 12 residues long. Per the germline V gene, CDR1 is SGHNT and CDR2 is YENEEA. The CDR3 region is CASSPSSYEQYF. CDR3 nucleotides: TGTGCCAGCAGCCCATCCTCCTACGAGCAGTACTTC.

V gene TRBV4-1 combines with J gene TRBJ1-6; no reliable D call. Trimming stripped 0 bases from V and 8 bases from J, with 11 bases between. Germline loops: CDR1 MGHRA, CDR2 YSYEKL. The CDR3 runs to 15 residues. The CDR3 loop reads CASSQDPGIDSPLHF. CDR3 DNA: TGCGCCAGCAGCCAAGATCCGGGTATCGATTCACCCCTCCACTTT.

This clone appeared a single time. Other DNA sequences from this sample encode an identical CDR3 as well. The rearrangement joins TRBV2 to TRBJ1-1; no definite D call. The germline V gene encodes CDR1 SNHLY and CDR2 FYNNEI. This CDR3 has 11 residues. Trimming stripped 5 bases from V and 3 bases from J, with 4 bases between. In DNA, the CDR3 is TGTGCCAGCAGTCCGTACACTGAAGCTTTCTTT. This sequence encodes CASSPYTEAFF.

The rearrangement links TRBV7-9 to TRBJ1-2; TRBD1 agrees at 8 bases. V was clipped by 5 bases and J by 8 bases; unmatched bases: 10. Germline V gene lookup returns CDR1 SEHNR and CDR2 FQNEAQ (reference sequence). The CDR3 totals 14 residues. CDR3 residues: CASSVTGTGGGYTF. CDR3 bases: TGTGCCAGCAGCGTAACCGGGACAGGTGGAGGCTACACCTTC.

This clone has a count of ten or more. The V call is TRBV11-2, the J call TRBJ2-7; 8 nucleotides match TRBD1. The germline V gene has CDR1 SGHAT and CDR2 FQNNGV. Trimming took 5 bases from V and 5 from J; bases not matched to a gene: 2. The CDR3 consists of 12 residues. The CDR3 DNA reads as TGTGCCAGCAGCAGGACAGGGAACGAGCAGTACTTC. The encoded protein is CASSRTGNEQYF.

The rearrangement links TRBV30 to TRBJ1-2, with 7 positions matching TRBD1. This CDR3 has 14 residues. V dropped 3 bases and J dropped 2; count of bases not matched to a gene: 6. Germline CDR1 reads GTSNPN; CDR2 reads SVGIG (reference sequence). As DNA, the CDR3 is TGTGCCTGGAGATACAGGGGCTTCAACTATGGCTACACCTTC. This encodes CAWRYRGFNYGYTF.

J is TRBJ2-7 and V is TRBV2; 10 bases fit TRBD1. J gave up 5 bases and V 3 bases, and 4 bases lay outside the gene matches. The CDR3 runs to 14 residues. Germline CDR1 is SNHLY and CDR2 is FYNNEI. The CDR3 DNA sequence: TGTGCCAGCAGTGAGTTGGGACAGGGGAACGAGCAGTACTTC. This translates into CASSELGQGNEQYF. Full variable domain (missing parts from reference TRBV2 and TRBJ2-7): EPEVTQTPSHQVTQMGQEVILRCVPISNHLYFYWYRQILGQKVEFLVSFYNNEISEKSEIFDDQFSVERPDGSNFTLKIRSTKLEDSAMYFCASSELGQGNEQYFGPGTRLTVT.

The chain employs TRBV19 and TRBJ2-1; a possible D gene is TRBD1 (5 bases). The CDR3 runs to 13 residues. CDR1 is LNHDA and CDR2 is SQIVND in the germline V gene (reference sequence). V was shortened by 6 bases and J by 5 bases, with 11 bases between the two germline ends. CDR3 sequence reads: CASSQGADNEQFF. As DNA, the CDR3 is TGTGCCAGTAGCCAGGGTGCTGACAATGAGCAGTTCTTC.

The J gene is TRBJ2-7, the V gene TRBV6-5, with unresolved D. Trimming removed 11 bases at V and 2 bases at J, with 13 bases between. There are 12 residues in the CDR3. Germline values: CDR1 MNHEY, CDR2 SVGAGI. The CDR3 spells CAAETVTYEQYF. DNA of the CDR3: TGTGCCGCGGAAACGGTTACCTACGAGCAGTACTTC.